A single sample gave rise to the 6 T cell receptor beta chains below, sequenced in a study of identifying expanded T cells in peripheral blood (dated by TCRdb to the late 2010s). Receptors were amplified or captured by the immunoSEQ multiplex PCR assay. The clones in this table, taken by TCRdb from immuneACCESS, are in-frame only. Not every clone is retained; where verified, under half of the shortfall comes from an unresolved V gene, and the cause of the rest is unknown. Across this sample there are more than 75,000 clones, with 88% seen only once. The biggest ten clones account for 3% to 5% of the sample. Specimen: blood. Source of these receptors: a person between 18 and 75 years old in good health.

This clone was counted once. This rearrangement joins TRBV28 to TRBJ2-7; 10 bases line up with TRBD1. Germline CDR1 reads MDHEN; CDR2 reads SYDVKM. The CDR3 spans 15 residues. Trimming at V came to 4 bases and at J to 3 bases, leaving 6 bases not matched to a gene. CDR3 nucleotide sequence: TGTGCCAGCAGTTCAACCGGGACAGGGGACTACGAGCAGTACTTC. The encoded protein is CASSSTGTGDYEQYF.

This sequence joins TRBV7-2 and TRBJ2-3; 9 nucleotides agree with TRBD2. CDR3 length: 14 residues. CDR1 is SGHTA and CDR2 is FQGNSA in the germline V gene. The V gene end was trimmed by 3 bases and the J gene end by 3 bases; junction bases not matched to a gene: 1. The CDR3 DNA is TGTGCCAGCAGCTTGACTAGCGGTACAGATACGCAGTATTTT. Its protein is CASSLTSGTDTQYF.

The chain uses TRBV11-3 and TRBJ1-1; D gene unclear. The CDR3 sequence is 14 residues long. Germline CDR1 SGHNT, CDR2 YENEEA. V was trimmed by 0 bases and J by 5 bases, leaving 10 bases between them. The CDR3 protein is CASSLDSMETEAFF. DNA of the CDR3: TGTGCCAGCAGCTTAGATTCAATGGAGACTGAAGCTTTCTTT.

The V gene is TRBV29-1, the J gene TRBJ2-7; maybe TRBD1 (6 bases). Trimming removed 8 bases from V and 6 bases from J, with 17 bases in between. The CDR3 has 12 residues. Germline-derived CDR1 and CDR2 are SQVTM and ANQGSEA. CDR3 bases: TGCAGCTCTATCGGACAGCGAAGCGAGCAGTACTTC. Encoded protein: CSSIGQRSEQYF.

The chain is built from TRBV28 and TRBJ1-5; D remains ambiguous. V was clipped by 5 bases and J by 7 bases, with 12 bases between them. From germline, CDR1 is MDHEN and CDR2 SYDVKM. The length of the CDR3 is 13 residues. The CDR3 loop is CASSTDPDQPQHF. The DNA of the CDR3 is TGTGCCAGCAGTACCGACCCGGACCAGCCCCAGCATTTT.

The J gene is TRBJ2-7, the V gene TRBV19; 10 nucleotides line up with TRBD1. J lost 5 bases, V lost 4 bases, and 2 bases had no gene match. This CDR3 spans 13 amino acids. Germline CDR1 reads LNHDA; CDR2 reads SQIVND (reference sequence). The CDR3 protein is CASSRDRGDEQYF. The DNA of the CDR3 is TGTGCCAGTAGTAGGGACAGGGGTGACGAGCAGTACTTC.